This T cell receptor beta chain was found in a study of high-grade serous ovarian cancer treatment subgroups. Findings and limits, study-wide: Clonal relatedness tracked neoantigen level, and by trend copy number and mutation load. Without spatial data, bulk sequencing limits insight into HGSC tumor diversity.

In regard to this clone: Its cognate antigen is unknown.

The tumor samples were collected prior to definitive surgery or chemotherapy. TCRdb's copy holds only in-frame clones and misses some; the assay was immunoSEQ multiplex PCR. The table includes around 30,000 clones, approximately 79% detected once. The CDR3 runs to 13 residues. V gave up 5 bases and J gave up 0 bases, with 11 bases separating them. CDR1 SQVTM and CDR2 ANQGSEA come from the germline V gene. Sequencing was carried out using tumor tissue. V and J are TRBV29-1 and TRBJ2-7, with a possible D match to TRBD2 (5 bases). The receptor was derived from a human donor with high-grade serous ovarian cancer. The CDR3 sequence is CSVMRETSYEQYF. The CDR3 nucleotides read TGCAGCGTTATGAGGGAAACCTCCTACGAGCAGTACTTC.